The clone carrying this TCR beta chain appeared once. Its antigen is currently unknown. These data come from a study of shared clonotypes between healthy human individuals. Points from the study as a whole: Depth of sequencing was expected to influence donor clonotype sharing.

Sequenced by immunoSEQ multiplex PCR; TCRdb stores in-frame clones only, minus some. The data show about 1 million clones, about 76% seen once. Sample: memory CD4+ T cells sorted from blood. Subset defined: CD45RA-negative fraction. This TCR derives from a man younger than 35 in good health.

The CDR3 region is CASSLALASDTQYF. CDR3 DNA: TGCGCCAGCAGCCTTGCTCTAGCTTCAGATACGCAGTATTTT. The chain joins TRBV5-1 to TRBJ2-3, with D maybe TRBD2 (5 bases). CDR1 SGHRS and CDR2 YFSETQ come from the germline V gene. V lost 4 bases and J 4 bases, leaving 13 bases between the germline ends. The CDR3 is 14 amino acids.